Here is one T cell receptor (beta chain) with its context. The data are from a study of blood T cell repertoires in COVID-19. Across the whole study: PBMCs, B-cell-depleted T cells, or T cells were the source of the cDNA or gDNA that made up the material.

Trimming took 1 base from V and 6 from J, leaving 26 bases between them. This CDR3 is built from 19 residues. Germline loops: CDR1 LGHNA, CDR2 YNFKEQ. In the original analysis: Cell counts per sample came from amplifying reference gene primers. Measured with immunoSEQ multiplex PCR; TCRdb has only the in-frame clones, and not every one. That table furnishes V, J and clone size, whereas the DNA furnished D and trimming. The table lists approximately 140,000 clones, 88% of them singletons. The source material was peripheral blood. The chain uses TRBV4-2 and TRBJ2-3; D may be TRBD1 (6 bases). The sequence was collected from a woman aged 60-70 years with acute or convalescent COVID-19. The CDR3 DNA is TGTGCCAGCAGCCAAGTTTTCCTCGGGGACAATTTCCTTCGGGATACGCAGTATTTT. Translating it yields CASSQVFLGDNFLRDTQYF.